These 8 T cell receptor beta chains were sequenced from one sample in a study of blood T cell repertoires in COVID-19. Only in-frame clones appear in the TCRdb table, and some are missing; sequencing was by immunoSEQ multiplex PCR. The sample has some 15,000 clones, around 77% seen once. What was sequenced was peripheral blood. These receptors all stem from a human donor in a cohort sampled during active COVID-19.

This clone was seen a handful of times. This rearrangement joins TRBV7-2 to TRBJ2-7; TRBD2 is a possible D gene (6 bases). Trimming removed 3 bases at V and 0 bases at J, with 12 bases between. The germline V gene has CDR1 SGHTA and CDR2 FQGNSA. CDR3 length: 15 residues. The CDR3: CASSFERASSYEQYF. The CDR3 DNA sequence: TGTGCCAGCAGCTTCGAGCGGGCCTCCTCCTACGAGCAGTACTTC.

V and J are TRBV4-1 and TRBJ1-5; D not resolved. This CDR3 contains 14 residues. Trimming shortened V by 1 base and J by 6 bases, and 10 bases separated the two germline ends. Germline CDR1 is MGHRA and CDR2 is YSYEKL. CDR3 sequence: CASSQGPRGQPQHF. The DNA of the CDR3 is TGCGCCAGCAGCCAAGGGCCTCGGGGTCAGCCCCAGCATTTT.

The chain recombines TRBV5-4 with TRBJ2-3, with TRBD2 matching over 7 bases. CDR1 is SGHNT, CDR2 YYREEE, per germline (reference sequence). The CDR3 is made up of 15 amino acids. The ends lost 0 bases at V and 5 bases at J; junction bases unmatched: 6. CDR3 residues: CASSLVGGSRDTQYF. The CDR3 DNA follows: TGTGCCAGCAGCTTGGTGGGGGGGAGTCGAGATACGCAGTATTTT.

This sequence joins TRBV7-8 and TRBJ2-2; 12 nucleotides align to TRBD2. The CDR3 contains 18 residues. The junction had 6 bases not matched to a gene; V was cut back by 0 bases and J by 4 bases. Germline V lookup: CDR1 SGHVS, CDR2 FQNEAQ. CDR3 in DNA: TGTGCCAGCAGCTTAGCGCCTAGCGGGAGGGCAGGCACCGGGGAGCTGTTTTTT. It translates to CASSLAPSGRAGTGELFF.

This clone has just a few counts. The chain employs TRBV27 and TRBJ1-2, with D tentatively TRBD1 (5 bases). V was shortened by 7 bases and J by 2 bases, with 17 bases between the two germline ends. Germline V gene data show CDR1 as MNHEY and CDR2 as SMNVEV (reference sequence). The CDR3 runs 15 residues. For the CDR3, the DNA is TGTGCCAGCACCCCGTATCGTTCAGGGAACTATGGCTACACCTTC. This translates into CASTPYRSGNYGYTF.

The gene calls are TRBV5-4 and TRBJ2-1, with D hard to call. The V end was cut by 3 bases, the J end by 0 bases, with 10 bases between. The CDR3 is made up of 15 amino acids. Germline CDR1 reads SGHNT; CDR2 reads YYREEE (reference sequence). Here the CDR3 reads CASSSLPSSYNEQFF. The CDR3 DNA follows: TGTGCCAGCAGCTCACTCCCTTCCTCCTACAATGAGCAGTTCTTC.

This clone came up a few times. This chain joins TRBV11-2 and TRBJ2-1; TRBD2 matches 7 bases. V was clipped by 5 bases and J by 1 base; unmatched bases: 14. CDR3 length equals 18 residues. Germline V gene sequence: CDR1 SGHAT, CDR2 FQNNGV. The CDR3 is CASSPHRRGERSYNEQFF. As DNA, the CDR3 is TGTGCCAGCAGCCCTCACCGACGGGGGGAAAGGTCCTACAATGAGCAGTTCTTC. Full variable domain (rest looked up from reference TRBV11-2 and TRBJ2-1): EAGVAQSPRYKIIEKRQSVAFWCNPISGHATLYWYQQILGQGPKLLIQFQNNGVVDDSQLPKDRFSAERLKGVDSTLKIQPAKLEDSAVYLCASSPHRRGERSYNEQFFGPGTRLTVL.

The chain recombines TRBV6-5 with TRBJ1-4, with a tentative D call TRBD1 (6 bases). Germline CDR1 reads MNHEY; CDR2 reads SVGAGI. The length of the CDR3 is 15 residues. The germline V and J ends were trimmed by 10 bases and 3 bases, with 18 bases remaining between them. The DNA of the CDR3 is TGTGCCATTACGACAGGACCCCAGTCTAATGAAAAACTGTTTTTT. Translating it yields CAITTGPQSNEKLFF.